The 3 T cell receptor beta chains presented below share a single source sample, sequenced in a study of blood T cell repertoires in COVID-19. TCRdb's copy holds only in-frame clones and misses some; the assay was immunoSEQ multiplex PCR. The data contain around 250,000 clones, 80% to 95% of them singletons. Sequencing was carried out using PBMCs or T cells enriched from blood (not recorded which). The receptor set was obtained from a man aged 35-49 years who had been exposed to COVID-19.

The V and J genes are TRBV10-3 and TRBJ2-1; 10 bases fit TRBD2. After removal of 3 bases from V and 6 bases from J, the junction contained 8 bases not matched to a gene. The CDR3 contains 16 residues. Germline lookup yields CDR1 ENHRY and CDR2 SYGVKD. CDR3 nucleotide sequence: TGTGCCATCAGTGAACCAGCGGGAGGGCTTCTCAATGAGCAGTTCTTC. Protein sequence: CAISEPAGGLLNEQFF.

The chain joins TRBV27 to TRBJ2-2, with 7 bases fitting TRBD1. The germline CDR1 and CDR2 sequences are MNHEY and SMNVEV (reference sequence). The CDR3 consists of 15 residues. V shed 6 bases, J shed 4 bases, and the junction held 8 bases outside the gene matches. The CDR3 protein is CASSFNRGFTGELFF. The DNA of the CDR3 is TGTGCCAGCAGCTTTAACAGGGGTTTCACCGGGGAGCTGTTTTTT.

The gene calls are TRBV30 and TRBJ1-2; perhaps TRBD1 as D (6 bases). Germline V lookup: CDR1 GTSNPN, CDR2 SVGIG (reference sequence). V lost 3 bases, J lost 8 bases, and 25 bases lay in between. The CDR3 runs to 16 residues. CDR3 residues: CAWSRKQQGVIGGYTF. CDR3 DNA: TGTGCCTGGAGCAGGAAACAACAGGGAGTAATAGGAGGCTACACCTTC.